This T cell receptor (beta chain) was observed in a study of beta chain features in type 1 diabetes. Study overall: All samples yielded 107,917,701 examined sorted cells. General study points: Significant though moderate, a shortening of TCRB CDR3s appeared in all four CD4+ subsets of Type 1 diabetes patients. Fewer insertions but more deletions were seen at VDJ junctions in type 1 diabetes patients.

The sequenced template was cDNA made from the entire isolated RNA. Profiled with immunoSEQ multiplex PCR; TCRdb holds only in-frame clones, not every one. The repertoire includes almost 250,000 clones, roughly 14% of them detected once, and around 0.025% sits in the top ten. Germline assignment: CDR1 SQVTM and CDR2 ANQGSEA. Trimming removed 7 bases at V and 4 bases at J, with 21 bases between. The CDR3 covers 15 residues. Each sorted fraction was over 98% pure. A few counts support this clone. Its target is not known. Sequenced material: naive CD4+ T cells from blood. The V call is TRBV29-1, the J call TRBJ2-3, with D maybe TRBD2 (7 bases). The sequence derives from a woman aged 35 to 49 in good health. DNA for the CDR3: TGCAGCGCCGGGGGGAGGGGGATAATTGCAGATACGCAGTATTTT. This translates into CSAGGRGIIADTQYF.